This entry describes one T cell receptor beta chain. Its matching antigen is unknown. This entry comes from a study of cytomegalovirus exposure and HLA in healthy donors. Both 60 Vbeta primers and 13 Jbeta primers went into the PCR. The assay was immunoSEQ multiplex PCR, and TCRdb's table has in-frame clones only and misses some. The sample holds around 53,000 clones; approximately 84% are singletons and the top ten take about 3%. The V and J ends lost 5 bases and 4 bases, in that order; junction bases with no gene match: 8. CDR3 length equals 15 residues. Germline V gene data show CDR1 as MNHNS and CDR2 as SASEGT. Broader study findings: Analyzed later, association rates of TCRs varied across HLA loci, with DRB1 most and HLA-C fewest. Altogether, 150 to 200 TCR beta chains were recorded as cytomegalovirus-associated.

The chain employs TRBV6-1 and TRBJ2-1; 7 nucleotides line up with TRBD2. This receptor was identified in a man aged 45-65 years in good health and CMV-seronegative. The source material was PBMCs. The CDR3 nucleotides read TGTGCCAGCAGTAGCGAGCGGGGCCTATACAATGAGCAGTTCTTC. It translates to CASSSERGLYNEQFF.